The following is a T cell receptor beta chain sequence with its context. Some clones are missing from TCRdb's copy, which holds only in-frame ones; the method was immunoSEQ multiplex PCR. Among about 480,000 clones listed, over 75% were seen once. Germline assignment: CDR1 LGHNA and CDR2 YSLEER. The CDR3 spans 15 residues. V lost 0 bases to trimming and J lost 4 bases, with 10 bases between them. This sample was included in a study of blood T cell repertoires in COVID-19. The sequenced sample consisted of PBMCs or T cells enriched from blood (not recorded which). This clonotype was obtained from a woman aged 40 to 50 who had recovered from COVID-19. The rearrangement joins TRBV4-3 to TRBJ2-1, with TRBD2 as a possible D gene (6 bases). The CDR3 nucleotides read TGCGCCAGCAGCCAAGACGCGGGATGGTACAATGAGCAGTTCTTC. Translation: CASSQDAGWYNEQFF.